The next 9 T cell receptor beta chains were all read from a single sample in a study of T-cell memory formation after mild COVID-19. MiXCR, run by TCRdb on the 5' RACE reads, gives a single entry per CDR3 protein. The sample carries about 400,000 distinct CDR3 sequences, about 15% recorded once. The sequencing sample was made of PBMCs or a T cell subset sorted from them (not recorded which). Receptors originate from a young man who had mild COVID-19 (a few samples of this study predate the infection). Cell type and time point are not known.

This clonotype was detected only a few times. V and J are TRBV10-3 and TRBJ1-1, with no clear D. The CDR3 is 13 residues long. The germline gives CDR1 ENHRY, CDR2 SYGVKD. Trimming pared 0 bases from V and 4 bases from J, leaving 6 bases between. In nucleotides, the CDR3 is TGTGCCATCAGTGAGTCTGGGGTCACTGAAGCTTTCTTT. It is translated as CAISESGVTEAFF.

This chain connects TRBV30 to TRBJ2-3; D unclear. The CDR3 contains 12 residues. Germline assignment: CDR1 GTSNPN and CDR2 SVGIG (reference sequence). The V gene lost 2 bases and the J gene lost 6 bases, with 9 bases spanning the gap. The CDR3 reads CAWSFQGDTQYF. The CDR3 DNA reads TGTGCCTGGAGTTTTCAAGGGGATACGCAGTATTTT.

This chain's CDR3 is CASSSGIRGGMRIEETQYF. In DNA form, the CDR3 reads TGTGCCAGCAGTTCTGGTATTCGGGGAGGTATGCGCATCGAGGAGACCCAGTACTTC. This chain connects TRBV11-1 to TRBJ2-5, with TRBD2 as a possible D gene (6 bases). This CDR3 contains 19 residues. V lost 6 bases and J lost 5, with 31 bases in between. Germline CDR1 and CDR2: SGHAT and FQDESV (reference sequence).

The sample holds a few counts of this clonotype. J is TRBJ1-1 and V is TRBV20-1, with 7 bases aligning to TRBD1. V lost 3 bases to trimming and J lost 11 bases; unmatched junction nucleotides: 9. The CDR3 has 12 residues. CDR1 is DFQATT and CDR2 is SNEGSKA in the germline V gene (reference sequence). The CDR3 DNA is TGCAGTGCTAGTAGGGGGCCAGGGTCGGCTTTCTTT. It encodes CSASRGPGSAFF.

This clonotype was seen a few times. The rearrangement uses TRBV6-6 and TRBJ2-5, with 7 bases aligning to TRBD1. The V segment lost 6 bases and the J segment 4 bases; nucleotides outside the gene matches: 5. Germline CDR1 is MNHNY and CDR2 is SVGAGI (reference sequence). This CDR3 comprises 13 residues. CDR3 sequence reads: CASRSGGGETQYF. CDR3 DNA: TGTGCCAGCAGGTCAGGGGGTGGAGAGACCCAGTACTTC.

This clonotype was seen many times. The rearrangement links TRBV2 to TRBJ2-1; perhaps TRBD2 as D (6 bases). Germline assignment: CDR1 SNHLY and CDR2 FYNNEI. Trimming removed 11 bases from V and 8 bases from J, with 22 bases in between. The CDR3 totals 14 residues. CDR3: CASSFGGSRDEQFF. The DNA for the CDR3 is TGTGCCTCCTCATTTGGAGGGAGTAGGGATGAGCAGTTCTTC. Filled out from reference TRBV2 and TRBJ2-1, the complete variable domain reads EPEVTQTPSHQVTQMGQEVILRCVPISNHLYFYWYRQILGQKVEFLVSFYNNEISEKSEIFDDQFSVERPDGSNFTLKIRSTKLEDSAMYFCASSFGGSRDEQFFGPGTRLTVL.

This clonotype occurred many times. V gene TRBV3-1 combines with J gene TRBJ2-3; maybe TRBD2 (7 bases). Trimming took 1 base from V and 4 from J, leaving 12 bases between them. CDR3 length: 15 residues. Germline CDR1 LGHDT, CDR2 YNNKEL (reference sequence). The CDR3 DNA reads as TGTGCCAGCAGCCAAGGCGGGGGCCCATCAGATACGCAGTATTTT. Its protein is CASSQGGGPSDTQYF.

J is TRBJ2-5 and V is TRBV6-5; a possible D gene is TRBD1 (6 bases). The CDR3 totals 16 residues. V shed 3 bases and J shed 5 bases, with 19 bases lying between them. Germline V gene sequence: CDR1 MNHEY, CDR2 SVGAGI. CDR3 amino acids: CASSYRVLQGGETQYF. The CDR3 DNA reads TGTGCCAGCAGTTATCGGGTCCTACAGGGTGGGGAGACCCAGTACTTC.

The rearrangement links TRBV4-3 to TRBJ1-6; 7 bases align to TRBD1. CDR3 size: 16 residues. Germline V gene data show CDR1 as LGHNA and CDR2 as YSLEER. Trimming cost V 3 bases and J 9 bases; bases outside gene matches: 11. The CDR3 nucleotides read TGCGCCAGCAGCCACGACAGGGTAGCGATAGGTTCACCCCTCCACTTT. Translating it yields CASSHDRVAIGSPLHF.